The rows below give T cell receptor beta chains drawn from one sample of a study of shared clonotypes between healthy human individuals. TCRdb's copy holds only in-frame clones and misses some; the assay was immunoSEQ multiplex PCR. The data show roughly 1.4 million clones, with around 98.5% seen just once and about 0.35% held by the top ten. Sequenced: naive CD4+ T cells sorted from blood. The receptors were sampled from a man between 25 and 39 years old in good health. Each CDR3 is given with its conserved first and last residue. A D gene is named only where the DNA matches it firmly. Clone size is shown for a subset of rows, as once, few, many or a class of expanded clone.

cdr3_nt: TGTGCCAGCAGTTACCTTGGGACAGCATCTGGAAACACCATATATTTT; cdr3_aa: CASSYLGTASGNTIYF; j_call: TRBJ1-3; v_call: TRBV6-5; clone_size: .; d_call: TRBD1
cdr3_nt: TGTGCCAGCAGTTTATCATGGGGACTCTACGAGCAGTACTTC; cdr3_aa: CASSLSWGLYEQYF; j_call: TRBJ2-7; v_call: TRBV27; clone_size: once; d_call: .
cdr3_nt: TGTGCCATCAGTGAGTCCTTCGGACCTTCCCAAGAGACCCAGTACTTC; cdr3_aa: CAISESFGPSQETQYF; j_call: TRBJ2-5; v_call: TRBV10-3; clone_size: once; d_call: .
cdr3_nt: TGTGCCAGCTCACAGCTCTTCGGTGGGAGGGCCGGAGATACGCAGTATTTT; cdr3_aa: CASSQLFGGRAGDTQYF; j_call: TRBJ2-3; v_call: TRBV18; clone_size: .; d_call: TRBD2
cdr3_nt: TGTGCCAGCAGTTTACCCAGGGGGCGGGGTGGAAACACCATATATTTT; cdr3_aa: CASSLPRGRGGNTIYF; j_call: TRBJ1-3; v_call: TRBV28; clone_size: .; d_call: TRBD1
cdr3_nt: TGTGCCAACTTAGACAGGAGGTTTCATGGCTACACCTTC; cdr3_aa: CANLDRRFHGYTF; j_call: TRBJ1-2; v_call: TRBV6-5; clone_size: .; d_call: .
cdr3_nt: TGTGCCAGTGCGGAGGACAGAGGATATAGCAATCAGCCCCAGCATTTT; cdr3_aa: CASAEDRGYSNQPQHF; j_call: TRBJ1-5; v_call: TRBV19; clone_size: .; d_call: .
cdr3_nt: TGTGCCAGTAGTATACAGGGAAGTCTTCACACTGAAGCTTTCTTT; cdr3_aa: CASSIQGSLHTEAFF; j_call: TRBJ1-1; v_call: TRBV19; clone_size: .; d_call: .
cdr3_nt: TGCGCCTCCCGAGGACCTGACAATGAGCAGTTCTTC; cdr3_aa: CASRGPDNEQFF; j_call: TRBJ2-1; v_call: TRBV10-1; clone_size: .; d_call: .
cdr3_nt: TGTGCCAGCGGTGAAGGGGACAGGGACACAGATACGCAGTATTTT; cdr3_aa: CASGEGDRDTDTQYF; j_call: TRBJ2-3; v_call: TRBV11-2; clone_size: .; d_call: TRBD1
cdr3_nt: TGTGCCGCCGGGGAATCAGAGACCCAGTACTTC; cdr3_aa: CAAGESETQYF; j_call: TRBJ2-5; v_call: TRBV7-9; clone_size: .; d_call: .
cdr3_nt: TGCGCCAGCAGCTTGATGGGAGGCCTAAATAGCAATCAGCCCCAGCATTTT; cdr3_aa: CASSLMGGLNSNQPQHF; j_call: TRBJ1-5; v_call: TRBV5-1; clone_size: .; d_call: .
cdr3_nt: TGTGCCAGCAGCTTGTCCAGCGGGACGAAGGAGCAGTACTTC; cdr3_aa: CASSLSSGTKEQYF; j_call: TRBJ2-7; v_call: TRBV5-4; clone_size: .; d_call: TRBD2
cdr3_nt: TGTGCCAGCAGCAGACAGCTGCGGTACGAGCAGTACTTC; cdr3_aa: CASSRQLRYEQYF; j_call: TRBJ2-7; v_call: TRBV27; clone_size: .; d_call: .
cdr3_nt: TGTGCCAGCAGCGTAGACCCTGTCACAGATACGCAGTATTTT; cdr3_aa: CASSVDPVTDTQYF; j_call: TRBJ2-3; v_call: TRBV9; clone_size: .; d_call: .
cdr3_nt: TGTGCCAGCAGCTTAAGCAGGGTCTCTGAAGCTTTCTTT; cdr3_aa: CASSLSRVSEAFF; j_call: TRBJ1-1; v_call: TRBV7-2; clone_size: .; d_call: .
cdr3_nt: TGTGCCAGCAGTTATAAGCGGGGCTATAGCTCCTACGAGCAGTACTTC; cdr3_aa: CASSYKRGYSSYEQYF; j_call: TRBJ2-7; v_call: TRBV28; clone_size: .; d_call: TRBD2
cdr3_nt: TGTGCCAGCAGCATTTTAGCGGGAGATAGTGAGCAGTACTTC; cdr3_aa: CASSILAGDSEQYF; j_call: TRBJ2-7; v_call: TRBV11-2; clone_size: once; d_call: TRBD2
cdr3_nt: TGTGCCAGCAGCGTAGGTGCAGGAGGCTCCTACGAGCAGTACTTC; cdr3_aa: CASSVGAGGSYEQYF; j_call: TRBJ2-7; v_call: TRBV9; clone_size: once; d_call: .
cdr3_nt: TGTGCCAGCAGTTTAGGGAGACTAGCGTCCGGGGAGCTGTTTTTT; cdr3_aa: CASSLGRLASGELFF; j_call: TRBJ2-2; v_call: TRBV27; clone_size: .; d_call: TRBD2
cdr3_nt: TGTGCCTCAGCGAGGGGGACCCAGACCTACGAGCAGTACTTC; cdr3_aa: CASARGTQTYEQYF; j_call: TRBJ2-7; v_call: TRBV6-5; clone_size: .; d_call: .
cdr3_nt: TGTGCCAGCAGCTTAGAAAGCCACGGGGAGCAGTACTTC; cdr3_aa: CASSLESHGEQYF; j_call: TRBJ2-7; v_call: TRBV7-3; clone_size: .; d_call: .
cdr3_nt: TGCGCCAGCAGCTTGGGGGACGACCAGTACTTC; cdr3_aa: CASSLGDDQYF; j_call: TRBJ2-5; v_call: TRBV5-1; clone_size: .; d_call: .